The TCR beta chain described here comes from a study of identical twins. Findings and caveats of the study: The study based its conclusions on cross-sectional statistical analysis and did not follow the same donors. Abundant beta clonotypes from cord blood bore fewer insertions; memory repertoires lacked this pattern.

On this clonotype: Its antigen is unknown.

With 0 bases clipped from V and 2 bases from J, the junction kept 2 bases outside the gene matches. The CDR3 length is 15 residues. Germline CDR1 is MNHEY and CDR2 is SMNVEV (reference sequence). MiXCR was run by TCRdb on the 5' RACE reads, yielding one entry per CDR3 protein. The repertoire holds 1.5 million to 2 million distinct CDR3 sequences, with roughly a third as singletons. This chain connects TRBV27 to TRBJ2-7; TRBD2 aligns across 9 bases. The sample taken for sequencing was cord blood. The sequence derives from a newborn girl in good health. Written as DNA, the CDR3 is TGTGCCAGCAGTTTATCCCGGACTAGCGCCTACGAGCAGTACTTC. Protein product: CASSLSRTSAYEQYF.